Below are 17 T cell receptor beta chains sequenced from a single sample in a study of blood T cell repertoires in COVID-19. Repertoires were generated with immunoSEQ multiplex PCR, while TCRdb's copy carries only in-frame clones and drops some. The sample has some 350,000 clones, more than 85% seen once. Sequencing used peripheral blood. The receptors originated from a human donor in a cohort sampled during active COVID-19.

As DNA, the CDR3 is TGTGCCAGCACTTACAGGGGAAGCCAGCCCCAGCATTTT. This encodes CASTYRGSQPQHF. The rearrangement joins TRBV18 to TRBJ1-5; 7 positions match TRBD1. The V gene's germline CDR1 is KGHSH and CDR2 LQKENI. Unmatched junction bases numbered 8, after V lost 8 bases and J lost 7 bases. The CDR3 spans 13 residues.

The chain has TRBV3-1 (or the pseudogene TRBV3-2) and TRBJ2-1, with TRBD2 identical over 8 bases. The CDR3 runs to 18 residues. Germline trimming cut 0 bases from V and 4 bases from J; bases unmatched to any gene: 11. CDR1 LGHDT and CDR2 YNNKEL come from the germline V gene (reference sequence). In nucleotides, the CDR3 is TGTGCCAGCAGCCAAGAACTGATAAGCGGGGGCCTTTACAATGAGCAGTTCTTC. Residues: CASSQELISGGLYNEQFF.

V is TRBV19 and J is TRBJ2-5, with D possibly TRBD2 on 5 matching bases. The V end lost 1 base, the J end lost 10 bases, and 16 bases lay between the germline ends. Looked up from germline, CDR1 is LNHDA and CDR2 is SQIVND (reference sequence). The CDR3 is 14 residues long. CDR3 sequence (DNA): TGTGCCAGTAGTATAGTCCTAGGTTCACGGGACCAGTACTTC. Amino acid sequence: CASSIVLGSRDQYF. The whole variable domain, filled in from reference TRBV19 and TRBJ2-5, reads DGGITQSPKYLFRKEGQNVTLSCEQNLNHDAMYWYRQDPGQGLRLIYYSQIVNDFQKGDIAEGYSVSREKKESFPLTVTSAQKNPTAFYLCASSIVLGSRDQYFGPGTRLLVL.

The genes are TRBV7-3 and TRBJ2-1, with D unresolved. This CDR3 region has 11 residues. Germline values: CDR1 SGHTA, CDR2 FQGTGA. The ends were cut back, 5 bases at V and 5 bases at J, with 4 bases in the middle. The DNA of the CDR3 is TGTGCCAGCAGCACAGACAATGAGCAGTTCTTC. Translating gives CASSTDNEQFF.

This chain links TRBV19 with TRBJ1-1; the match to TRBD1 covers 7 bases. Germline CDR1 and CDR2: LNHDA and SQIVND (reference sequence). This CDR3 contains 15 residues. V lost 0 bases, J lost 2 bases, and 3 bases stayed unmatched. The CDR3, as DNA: TGTGCCAGTAGTATAGAAAGGGGGCTAAACACTGAAGCTTTCTTT. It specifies CASSIERGLNTEAFF. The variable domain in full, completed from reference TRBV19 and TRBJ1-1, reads DGGITQSPKYLFRKEGQNVTLSCEQNLNHDAMYWYRQDPGQGLRLIYYSQIVNDFQKGDIAEGYSVSREKKESFPLTVTSAQKNPTAFYLCASSIERGLNTEAFFGQGTRLTVV.

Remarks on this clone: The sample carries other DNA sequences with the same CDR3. CDR3 in amino acids: CASSWGQGLGTEAFF. In DNA form, the CDR3 reads TGCGCCAGCAGCTGGGGACAGGGTCTGGGCACTGAAGCTTTCTTT. This rearrangement joins TRBV5-1 to TRBJ1-1; 9 nucleotides agree with TRBD1. This CDR3 has 15 residues. The V gene's germline CDR1 is SGHRS and CDR2 YFSETQ. The junction had 7 bases not matched to a gene; V was cut back by 3 bases and J by 4 bases.

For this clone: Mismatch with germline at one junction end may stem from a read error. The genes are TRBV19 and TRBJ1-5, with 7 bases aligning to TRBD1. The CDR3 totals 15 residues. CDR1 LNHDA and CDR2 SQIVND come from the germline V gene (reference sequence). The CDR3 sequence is CASSIGGGGIKPQHF. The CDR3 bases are TGTGCCAGCAGTATAGGGGGCGGGGGAATCAAGCCCCAGCATTTT.

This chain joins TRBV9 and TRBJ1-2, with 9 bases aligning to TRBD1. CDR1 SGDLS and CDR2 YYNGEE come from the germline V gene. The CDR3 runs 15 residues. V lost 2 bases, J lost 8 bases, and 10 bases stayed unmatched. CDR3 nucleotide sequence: TGTGCCAGCAGCGTGGACAGGGGTCCTATTCGGGGCTACACCTTC. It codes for CASSVDRGPIRGYTF. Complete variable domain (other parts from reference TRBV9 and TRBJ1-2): DSGVTQTPKHLITATGQRVTLRCSPRSGDLSVYWYQQSLDQGLQFLIQYYNGEERAKGNILERFSAQQFPDLHSELNLSSLELGDSALYFCASSVDRGPIRGYTFGSGTRLTVV.

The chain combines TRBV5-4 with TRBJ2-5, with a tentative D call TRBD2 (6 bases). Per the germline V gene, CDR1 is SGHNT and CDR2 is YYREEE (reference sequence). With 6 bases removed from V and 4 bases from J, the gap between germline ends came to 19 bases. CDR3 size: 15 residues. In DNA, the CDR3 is TGTGCCAGCACCCCCTCTGCTGGGGGGTCAGAGACCCAGTACTTC. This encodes CASTPSAGGSETQYF.

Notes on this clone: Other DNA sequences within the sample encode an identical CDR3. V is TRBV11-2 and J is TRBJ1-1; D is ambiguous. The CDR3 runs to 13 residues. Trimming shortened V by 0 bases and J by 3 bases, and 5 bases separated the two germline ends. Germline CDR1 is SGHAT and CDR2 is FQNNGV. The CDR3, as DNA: TGTGCCAGCAGCTTAGATCGAGACACTGAAGCTTTCTTT. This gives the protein CASSLDRDTEAFF.

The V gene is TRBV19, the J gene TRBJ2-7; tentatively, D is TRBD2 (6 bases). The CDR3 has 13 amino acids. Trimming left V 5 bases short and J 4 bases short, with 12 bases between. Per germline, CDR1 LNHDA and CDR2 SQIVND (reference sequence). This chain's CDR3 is CASSPGVSYEQYF. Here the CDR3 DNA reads TGTGCCAGTAGTCCGGGGGTTTCGTACGAGCAGTACTTC.

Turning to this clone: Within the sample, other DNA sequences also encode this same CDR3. Here the CDR3 reads CASSLPGSYEQYF. For the CDR3, the DNA is TGTGCCAGCAGCTTACCAGGAAGCTACGAGCAGTACTTC. This rearrangement joins TRBV7-9 to TRBJ2-7; no firm D call. CDR1 SEHNR and CDR2 FQNEAQ come from the germline V gene (reference sequence). The CDR3 covers 13 residues. V was clipped by 2 bases and J by 3 bases, with 8 bases between them.

The CDR3 coding sequence is TGTGCCAGCAGTTACGGAGATGGCTCCTATAATTCACCCCTCCACTTT. It specifies CASSYGDGSYNSPLHF. J is TRBJ1-6 and V is TRBV6-5, with D unclear. In germline, CDR1 is MNHEY, CDR2 SVGAGI. This CDR3 spans 16 amino acids. Trimming took 2 bases from V and 0 from J, leaving 8 bases between them.

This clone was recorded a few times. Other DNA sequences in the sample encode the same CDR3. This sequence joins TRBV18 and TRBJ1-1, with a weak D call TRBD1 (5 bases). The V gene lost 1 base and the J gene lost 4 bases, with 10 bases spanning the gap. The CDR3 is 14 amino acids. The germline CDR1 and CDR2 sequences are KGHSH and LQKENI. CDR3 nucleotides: TGTGCCAGCTCACCACAGGGGAGGAGCACTGAAGCTTTCTTT. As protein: CASSPQGRSTEAFF.

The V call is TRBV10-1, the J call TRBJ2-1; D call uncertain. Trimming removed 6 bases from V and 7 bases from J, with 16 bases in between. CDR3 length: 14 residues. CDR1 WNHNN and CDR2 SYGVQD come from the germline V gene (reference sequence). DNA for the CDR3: TGCGCCAGCAGCCGCGGTAGCTTAAAGAATGAGCAGTTCTTC. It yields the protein CASSRGSLKNEQFF.

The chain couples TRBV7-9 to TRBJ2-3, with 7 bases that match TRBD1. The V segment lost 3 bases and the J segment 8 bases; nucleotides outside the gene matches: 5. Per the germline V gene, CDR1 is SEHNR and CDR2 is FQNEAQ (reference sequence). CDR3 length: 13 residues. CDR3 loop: CASSLFGDSTQYF. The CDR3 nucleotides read TGTGCCAGCAGCTTGTTCGGGGACAGTACGCAGTATTTT. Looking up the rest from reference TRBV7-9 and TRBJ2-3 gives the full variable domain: DTGVSQNPRHKITKRGQNVTFRCDPISEHNRLYWYRQTLGQGPEFLTYFQNEAQLEKSRLLSDRFSAERPKGSFSTLEIQRTEQGDSAMYLCASSLFGDSTQYFGPGTRLTVL.

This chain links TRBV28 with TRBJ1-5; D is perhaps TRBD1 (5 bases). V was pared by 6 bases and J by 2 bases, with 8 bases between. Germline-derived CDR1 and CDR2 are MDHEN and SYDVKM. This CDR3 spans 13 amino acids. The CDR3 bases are TGTGCCAGCAGCCCGGGGGGCAATCAGCCCCAGCATTTT. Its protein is CASSPGGNQPQHF.